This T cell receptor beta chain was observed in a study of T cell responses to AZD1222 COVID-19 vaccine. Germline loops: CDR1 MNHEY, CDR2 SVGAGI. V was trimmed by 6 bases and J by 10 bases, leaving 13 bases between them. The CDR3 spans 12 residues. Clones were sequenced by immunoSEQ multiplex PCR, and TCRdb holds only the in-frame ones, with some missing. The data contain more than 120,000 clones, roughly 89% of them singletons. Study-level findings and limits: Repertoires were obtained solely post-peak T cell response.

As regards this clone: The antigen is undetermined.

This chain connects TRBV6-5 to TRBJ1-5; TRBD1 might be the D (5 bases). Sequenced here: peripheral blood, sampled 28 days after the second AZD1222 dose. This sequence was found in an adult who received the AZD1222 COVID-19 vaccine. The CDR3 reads CASSRGGNPQHF. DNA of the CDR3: TGTGCCAGCAGCCGTGGGGGTAATCCCCAGCATTTT.